This T cell receptor (beta chain) came from a study of CD4+ T cells in melanoma. Notes on the study in general: Neoantigen-specific CD4+ T cells in melanoma reportedly had diverse differentiation states.

Comment on this clone: No antigen is known for it.

The table came from immunoSEQ multiplex PCR; TCRdb's copy has only in-frame clones and leaves some out. The sample lists roughly 150,000 clones, about nine tenths occurring once. V lost 1 base and J lost 0; bases outside the gene matches: 8. The CDR3 totals 17 residues. The V gene's germline CDR1 is GTSNPN and CDR2 SVGIG (reference sequence). The chain recombines TRBV30 with TRBJ1-3, with 8 bases matching TRBD1. The origin of this receptor is a human donor with melanoma. The DNA of the CDR3 is TGTGCCTGGAGTGCCGGGACAGGAGCCCTCTCTGGAAACACCATATATTTT. Translated: CAWSAGTGALSGNTIYF.